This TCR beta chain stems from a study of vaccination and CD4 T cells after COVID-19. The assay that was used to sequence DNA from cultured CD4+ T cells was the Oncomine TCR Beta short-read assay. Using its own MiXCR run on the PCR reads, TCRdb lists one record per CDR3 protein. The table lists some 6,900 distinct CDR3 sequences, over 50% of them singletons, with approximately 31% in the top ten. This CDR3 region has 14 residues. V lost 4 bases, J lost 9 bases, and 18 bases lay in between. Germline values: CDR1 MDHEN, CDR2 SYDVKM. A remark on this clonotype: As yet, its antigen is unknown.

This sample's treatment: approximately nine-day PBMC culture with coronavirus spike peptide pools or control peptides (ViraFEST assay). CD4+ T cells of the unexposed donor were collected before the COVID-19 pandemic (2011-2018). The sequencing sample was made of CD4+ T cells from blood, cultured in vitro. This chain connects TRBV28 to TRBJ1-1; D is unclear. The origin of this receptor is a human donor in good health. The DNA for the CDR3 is TGTGCCAGCAGTTCCCCCACCACTCAAGAGAAAGCTTTCTTT. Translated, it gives CASSSPTTQEKAFF.